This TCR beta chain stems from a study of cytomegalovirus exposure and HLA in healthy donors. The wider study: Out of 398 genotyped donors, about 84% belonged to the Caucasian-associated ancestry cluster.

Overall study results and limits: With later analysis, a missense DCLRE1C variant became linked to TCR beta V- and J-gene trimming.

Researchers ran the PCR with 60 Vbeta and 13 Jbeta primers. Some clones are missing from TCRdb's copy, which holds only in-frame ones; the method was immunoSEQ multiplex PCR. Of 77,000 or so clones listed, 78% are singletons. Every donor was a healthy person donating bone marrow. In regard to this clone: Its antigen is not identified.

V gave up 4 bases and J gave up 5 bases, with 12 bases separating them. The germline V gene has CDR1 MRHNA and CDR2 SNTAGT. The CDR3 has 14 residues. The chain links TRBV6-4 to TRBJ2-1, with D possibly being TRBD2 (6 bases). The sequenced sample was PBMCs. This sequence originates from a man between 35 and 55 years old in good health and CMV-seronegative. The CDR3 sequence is CASSGSGAHNEQFF. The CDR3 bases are TGTGCCAGCAGTGGTTCGGGAGCCCACAATGAGCAGTTCTTC.